This T cell receptor (beta chain) was captured in a study of T cell clones after liver transplantation. The overall study: TCRbeta sequencing after a pre-transplant mixed lymphocyte reaction identified graft-donor-reactive clones, later tracked in post-transplant blood. Draws occurred before transplant, before withdrawal, and after complete or failed withdrawal.

General observations from the study: The donor-reactive repertoire was only partly measurable in a couple of subjects, lacking donor cells. Compared with third party-reactive sequences, donor-reactive ones declined more, independent of withdrawal success.

A note on this clone: Its matching antigen is unknown.

This table comes from immunoSEQ multiplex PCR, and its TCRdb copy is limited to in-frame clones, with some not included. This table has 51,000 or so clones, roughly nine tenths appearing once. The V gene's germline CDR1 is SGHNT and CDR2 YYREEE (reference sequence). This CDR3 is 14 amino acids long. V lost 3 bases and J lost 4; bases outside the gene matches: 5. This clonotype originated in a human patient who received a liver transplant. T cells may partly derive from the graft donor. Sequencing used CD8+ T cells from blood, obtained 12 months after liver transplant. The chain combines TRBV5-4 with TRBJ1-1, with 8 bases fitting TRBD1. CDR3 nucleotide sequence: TGTGCCAGCAGCTCGCAGGGGGCGGGCACTGAAGCTTTCTTT. This codes for CASSSQGAGTEAFF.